The 30 T cell receptor beta chains reported below all come from one sample, sequenced in a study of blood T cell repertoires in COVID-19. Profiled with immunoSEQ multiplex PCR; TCRdb holds only in-frame clones, not every one. The sample carries 250,000 to 350,000 clones, 83% recorded once. Sequenced input: peripheral blood. The origin of the receptors is a woman aged 45-60 years with acute or convalescent COVID-19.

The rearrangement links TRBV5-1 to TRBJ1-1, with D unresolved. The CDR3 totals 15 residues. Germline V gene sequence: CDR1 SGHRS, CDR2 YFSETQ. The V end was cut by 2 bases, the J end by 4 bases, with 15 bases between. Here the CDR3 reads CASSFDGVSFTEAFF. CDR3 coding DNA: TGCGCCAGCAGCTTTGACGGGGTTAGTTTCACTGAAGCTTTCTTT.

The V and J genes are TRBV5-1 and TRBJ2-3; D perhaps matches TRBD2 (5 bases). The V and J ends lost 2 bases and 0 bases respectively, with 10 bases between them. In germline, CDR1 is SGHRS, CDR2 YFSETQ. The CDR3 runs to 15 residues. In DNA, the CDR3 is TGCGCCAGCAGCTTTATTGCGGGTAGCACAGATACGCAGTATTTT. It encodes CASSFIAGSTDTQYF.

The chain links TRBV3-1 (or the pseudogene TRBV3-2) to TRBJ1-1; TRBD1 matches at 7 bases. V dropped 1 base and J dropped 13; count of bases not matched to a gene: 9. The CDR3 runs to 13 residues. CDR1 and CDR2 from the germline V gene are LGHDT and YNNKEL (reference sequence). The CDR3 is CASSQGTGEGNFF. For the CDR3, the DNA is TGTGCCAGCAGCCAAGGGACAGGTGAGGGGAATTTCTTT.

The V and J genes are TRBV3-1 (or the pseudogene TRBV3-2) and TRBJ1-1, with D perhaps TRBD1 (6 bases). Trimming stripped 6 bases from V and 5 bases from J, with 13 bases between. This CDR3 has 13 residues. CDR1 is LGHDT and CDR2 is YNNKEL in the germline V gene (reference sequence). CDR3 protein: CASSTGMRTEAFF. The CDR3 DNA reads as TGTGCCAGCAGTACAGGGATGAGGACTGAAGCTTTCTTT.

The chain employs TRBV7-2 and TRBJ1-5; 9 nucleotides align to TRBD1. J was trimmed by 4 bases and V by 5 bases; bases with no gene match: 12. The CDR3 covers 17 residues. Germline lookup yields CDR1 SGHTA and CDR2 FQGNSA. Here the CDR3 DNA reads TGTGCCAGCAGCCTTCGTTGGGGACAGGGCACTAATCAGCCCCAGCATTTT. Its protein product is CASSLRWGQGTNQPQHF.

V gene TRBV7-2 combines with J gene TRBJ1-6; no clear D gene. Germline CDR1 reads SGHTA; CDR2 reads FQGNSA. Trimming removed 1 base from V and 8 bases from J, with 3 bases in between. The CDR3 consists of 12 residues. The CDR3 sequence: CASSLVYSPLHF. The CDR3 DNA reads as TGTGCCAGCAGCTTAGTATATTCACCCCTCCACTTT. The full variable domain, with the rest looked up from reference TRBV7-2 and TRBJ1-6, is GAGVSQSPSNKVTEKGKDVELRCDPISGHTALYWYRQSLGQGLEFLIYFQGNSAPDKSGLPSDRFSAERTGGSVSTLTIQRTQQEDSAVYLCASSLVYSPLHFGNGTRLTVT.

The chain carries TRBV6-1 and TRBJ1-3; D is uncertain. Germline-derived CDR1 and CDR2 are MNHNS and SASEGT. V lost 3 bases to trimming and J lost 4 bases, with 7 bases between them. The CDR3 is 13 amino acids. The CDR3: CASSEKRGNTIYF. CDR3 nucleotides: TGTGCCAGCAGTGAGAAGAGAGGAAACACCATATATTTT.

The V call is TRBV19, the J call TRBJ1-2; no definite D call. Deletions cut 6 bases from V and 4 bases from J, with 12 bases between. From germline, CDR1 is LNHDA and CDR2 SQIVND (reference sequence). The CDR3 totals 13 residues. The CDR3 here is CASSPGVSYGYTF. Here the CDR3 DNA reads TGTGCCAGTAGCCCCGGGGTTTCCTATGGCTACACCTTC.

V and J are TRBV30 and TRBJ2-3; 7 nucleotides align to TRBD1. The germline gives CDR1 GTSNPN, CDR2 SVGIG (reference sequence). The trim removed 1 base at V and 2 bases at J, leaving 6 bases unmatched. The CDR3 is 15 residues long. The CDR3 DNA is TGTGCCTGGAGTGCACGACAGGGACCCACAGATACGCAGTATTTT. It codes for CAWSARQGPTDTQYF. The entire variable domain, with the rest obtained from reference TRBV30 and TRBJ2-3, is as follows: SQTIHQWPATLVQPVGSPLSLECTVEGTSNPNLYWYRQAAGRGLQLLFYSVGIGQISSEVPQNLSASRPQDRQFILSSKKLLLSDSGFYLCAWSARQGPTDTQYFGPGTRLTVL.

The chain has TRBV5-4 and TRBJ1-2; D unclear. Trimming removed 6 bases from V and 2 bases from J, with 17 bases in between. Germline V gives CDR1 SGHNT, CDR2 YYREEE (reference sequence). The CDR3 runs 15 residues. CDR3: CASTSGRSGNYGYTF. Here the CDR3 DNA reads TGTGCCAGCACCTCCGGTAGGAGTGGAAACTATGGCTACACCTTC.

CDR3 region: CSVAKTRDSVNEQFF. The CDR3 DNA follows: TGCAGCGTTGCAAAGACCCGGGACTCTGTAAATGAGCAGTTCTTC. The chain employs TRBV29-1 and TRBJ2-1, with D possibly matching TRBD2 (6 bases). Trimming left V 4 bases short and J 7 bases short, with 20 bases between. The germline V gene encodes CDR1 SQVTM and CDR2 ANQGSEA. The CDR3 length is 15 residues.

The genes are TRBV5-4 and TRBJ1-1; TRBD1 agrees at 12 bases. The trim removed 3 bases at V and 4 bases at J, leaving 7 bases unmatched. The germline gives CDR1 SGHNT, CDR2 YYREEE (reference sequence). The CDR3 sequence is 16 residues long. The CDR3 protein is CASSSPGQGAGTEAFF. CDR3 bases: TGTGCCAGCAGCTCCCCGGGACAGGGGGCCGGCACTGAAGCTTTCTTT.

This clone was recorded only once. The junction departs from germline at one end; a sequencing error may be responsible. The rearrangement links TRBV7-8 to TRBJ2-1; D might be TRBD1 (5 bases). The CDR3 loop spans 13 amino acids. Per germline, CDR1 SGHVS and CDR2 FQNEAQ. This chain's CDR3 is CASSLDTYHEQFF. The CDR3 DNA sequence: TGTGCCAGCAGCCTGGACACCTACCATGAGCAGTTCTTC.

This clone was detected once. This rearrangement joins TRBV30 to TRBJ2-7; 14 bases agree with TRBD2. V shed 5 bases and J 3 bases; nucleotides not matched to a gene: 9. This CDR3 region has 16 residues. Germline lookup yields CDR1 GTSNPN and CDR2 SVGIG (reference sequence). Here the CDR3 DNA reads TGTGCCTGGGACACCGGGACTAGCGGGAGTAGCTACGAGCAGTACTTC. Amino acids: CAWDTGTSGSSYEQYF. The full variable domain, rest sourced from reference TRBV30 and TRBJ2-7, is SQTIHQWPATLVQPVGSPLSLECTVEGTSNPNLYWYRQAAGRGLQLLFYSVGIGQISSEVPQNLSASRPQDRQFILSSKKLLLSDSGFYLCAWDTGTSGSSYEQYFGPGTRLTVT.

CDR3 sequence: CASTISAREGYTF. The CDR3 DNA is TGTGCCAGCACCATCAGCGCCAGGGAAGGCTACACCTTC. The chain joins TRBV6-6 to TRBJ1-2; the D gene is possibly TRBD1 (5 bases). V lost 7 bases to trimming and J lost 8 bases, with 17 bases between them. The CDR3 has 13 residues. Per the germline V gene, CDR1 is MNHNY and CDR2 is SVGAGI (reference sequence).

This clone was seen repeatedly, ten times or more. V is TRBV10-2 and J is TRBJ1-5; D possibly corresponds to TRBD1 (5 bases). The CDR3 sequence is 11 residues long. Germline V gives CDR1 WSHSY, CDR2 SAAADI. V lost 8 bases and J 11 bases, leaving 13 bases between the germline ends. The CDR3, as DNA: TGCGCCAGCGCGGGACCGCTGGCCCAGCATTTT. Translating gives CASAGPLAQHF.

The chain joins TRBV7-2 to TRBJ2-3; 7 bases line up with TRBD2. From germline, CDR1 is SGHTA and CDR2 FQGNSA. V was clipped by 3 bases and J by 4 bases; unmatched bases: 10. This CDR3 has 16 amino acids. The CDR3 bases are TGTGCCAGCAGCTTCTCCAAGCGGGAAGTTCCAGATACGCAGTATTTT. Protein product: CASSFSKREVPDTQYF. Variable domain in full (rest from reference TRBV7-2 and TRBJ2-3): GAGVSQSPSNKVTEKGKDVELRCDPISGHTALYWYRQSLGQGLEFLIYFQGNSAPDKSGLPSDRFSAERTGGSVSTLTIQRTQQEDSAVYLCASSFSKREVPDTQYFGPGTRLTVL.

The chain is built from TRBV19 and TRBJ2-1; 7 bases agree with TRBD2. The junction had 2 bases not matched to a gene; V was cut back by 7 bases and J by 5 bases. Germline CDR1 LNHDA, CDR2 SQIVND (reference sequence). The CDR3 extends over 12 amino acids. CDR3 DNA: TGTGCCAGTACCCGGGGGGACAATGAGCAGTTCTTC. Translated: CASTRGDNEQFF.

The J gene is TRBJ2-3, the V gene TRBV29-1; tentatively, D is TRBD2 (5 bases). V was clipped by 4 bases and J by 0 bases, with 11 bases between them. This CDR3 comprises 14 residues. Germline loops: CDR1 SQVTM, CDR2 ANQGSEA. CDR3 sequence: CSVGGYGSTDTQYF. Here the CDR3 DNA reads TGCAGCGTTGGAGGGTATGGAAGCACAGATACGCAGTATTTT.

This chain links TRBV12-5 with TRBJ2-7, with 9 bases lining up with TRBD2. The V and J ends lost 5 bases and 2 bases, in that order; junction bases with no gene match: 7. This CDR3 region has 15 residues. The germline CDR1 and CDR2 sequences are LGHNT and FRNRAP. The CDR3 spells CASGQGGGRAYEQYF. The CDR3 nucleotides are TGTGCTAGTGGTCAGGGCGGCGGGAGGGCCTACGAGCAGTACTTC.

This clone was recorded only once. This chain joins TRBV21-1 and TRBJ2-6; the table assigns TRBD1, which was not confirmed against the DNA. TRBV21-1 is designated a pseudogene. This CDR3 region has 20 residues. The CDR3 nucleotides read TGTGCCAGCAGCAAAGGTCTTATTGACAGGGTTCTCACTGGGGCCAACGTCCTGACTTTC. Translating it yields CASSKGLIDRVLTGANVLTF.

The rearrangement links TRBV3-1 (or the pseudogene TRBV3-2) to TRBJ1-2, with TRBD1 as a possible D gene (5 bases). Per germline, CDR1 LGHDT and CDR2 YNNKEL (reference sequence). This CDR3 is built from 13 residues. V gave up 0 bases and J gave up 8 bases, with 10 bases separating them. The chain's CDR3 is CASSQDGQGGYTF. CDR3 DNA: TGTGCCAGCAGCCAAGATGGTCAGGGAGGCTACACCTTC.

The V gene is TRBV5-1, the J gene TRBJ2-3; maybe TRBD2 (6 bases). The CDR3 covers 14 residues. Germline CDR1 and CDR2: SGHRS and YFSETQ. Trimming removed 0 bases from V and 6 bases from J, with 11 bases in between. This CDR3 reads CASSLDGGEDTQYF. Here the CDR3 DNA reads TGCGCCAGCAGCTTGGACGGGGGAGAGGATACGCAGTATTTT.

The V and J genes are TRBV3-1 (or the pseudogene TRBV3-2) and TRBJ2-5; D might be TRBD2 (6 bases). V shed 6 bases and J shed 3 bases, with 11 bases lying between them. Germline loops: CDR1 LGHDT, CDR2 YNNKEL (reference sequence). The CDR3 length is 13 residues. In nucleotides, the CDR3 is TGTGCCAGCAGTCGACTAGGCGAAGAGACCCAGTACTTC. Translation: CASSRLGEETQYF.

The gene calls are TRBV6-5 and TRBJ1-2, with a tentative D call TRBD1 (6 bases). Germline loops: CDR1 MNHEY, CDR2 SVGAGI. This CDR3 comprises 15 residues. Between the trimmed V and J ends, which lost 7 bases and 3 bases, there was a span of 18 bases. CDR3 protein: CASKGSNKGDYGYTF. In DNA form, the CDR3 reads TGTGCCAGCAAAGGGTCGAACAAGGGGGACTATGGCTACACCTTC.

The chain employs TRBV5-1 and TRBJ1-4, with 9 bases identical to TRBD1. J was trimmed by 6 bases and V by 4 bases; bases with no gene match: 7. Germline V CDR1 and CDR2: SGHRS, YFSETQ. The CDR3 is made up of 15 amino acids. The CDR3, as DNA: TGCGCCAGCAGCCCTTTCACAGGGGGCGATGAAAAACTGTTTTTT. Protein product: CASSPFTGGDEKLFF.

This chain joins TRBV5-1 and TRBJ2-3; 8 positions match TRBD1. V trimming: 0 bases; J trimming: 4 bases; junction bases outside the gene matches: 7. Looked up from germline, CDR1 is SGHRS and CDR2 is YFSETQ. The CDR3 covers 16 residues. The DNA of the CDR3 is TGCGCCAGCAGCTTGGAGGCAGGGGGCTCCGCAGATACGCAGTATTTT. It is translated as CASSLEAGGSADTQYF.

The chain recombines TRBV7-2 with TRBJ2-2; 15 nucleotides match TRBD2. V dropped 3 bases and J dropped 7; count of bases not matched to a gene: 3. CDR1 and CDR2 from the germline V gene are SGHTA and FQGNSA. CDR3 length: 16 amino acids. The CDR3 nucleotides read TGTGCCAGCAGCTTGGGACTAGCGGGAGGCGGCGGGGAGCTGTTTTTT. Its translation is CASSLGLAGGGGELFF. Full variable domain (outside the CDR3, taken from reference TRBV7-2 and TRBJ2-2): GAGVSQSPSNKVTEKGKDVELRCDPISGHTALYWYRQSLGQGLEFLIYFQGNSAPDKSGLPSDRFSAERTGGSVSTLTIQRTQQEDSAVYLCASSLGLAGGGGELFFGEGSRLTVL.

This chain joins TRBV7-2 and TRBJ2-2, with D perhaps matching TRBD2 (5 bases). Looked up from germline, CDR1 is SGHTA and CDR2 is FQGNSA. Trimming removed 3 bases from V and 1 base from J, with 6 bases in between. The CDR3 loop spans 14 amino acids. The CDR3: CASSLDLNTGELFF. The CDR3 nucleotides read TGTGCCAGCAGCTTGGACTTGAACACCGGGGAGCTGTTTTTT.

The rearrangement uses TRBV9 and TRBJ2-3, with TRBD2 matching over 12 bases. Germline-derived CDR1 and CDR2 are SGDLS and YYNGEE. The CDR3 has 15 residues. J lost 4 bases, V lost 4 bases, and 4 bases had no gene match. In DNA, the CDR3 is TGTGCCAGCAGCCCCAGACTAGCGGGAGCAGATACGCAGTATTTT. As protein: CASSPRLAGADTQYF.